This TCR beta chain was identified in a study of cytomegalovirus exposure and HLA in healthy donors. The study, taken as a whole, reports: A cluster of highly shared sequence variants was likely a sequencing artifact. Association of a missense DCLRE1C variant with TCR beta V- and J-gene trimming was reported in a later analysis. Associated with cytomegalovirus, according to the listing, were approximately 160 TCR beta chains.

From germline, CDR1 is LNHDA and CDR2 SQIVND (reference sequence). The V segment lost 3 bases and the J segment 2 bases; nucleotides outside the gene matches: 5. CDR3 size: 16 residues. Researchers ran the PCR with 60 Vbeta and 13 Jbeta primers. The assay was immunoSEQ multiplex PCR, and TCRdb's table has in-frame clones only and misses some. This sample has approximately 160,000 clones, with approximately 71% found just once. Despite likely unrecorded immune exposures, the donors were nominally healthy at the time of sampling. This clone occurred once. The antigen remains undetermined. What was sequenced was PBMCs. The receptor comes from a woman aged 18-35 years in good health and CMV-seropositive. The chain carries TRBV19 and TRBJ2-1, with 9 bases lining up with TRBD2. DNA of the CDR3: TGTGCCAGTAGTATGGGGCTAGCGGGAACCTACAATGAGCAGTTCTTC. Translated, it gives CASSMGLAGTYNEQFF.